This TCR beta chain was sequenced in a study of low-dose radiotherapy and immunotherapy resistance in tumors. Study-wide context: Each fraction for Cohort 1 was 0.5 Gy, given every 2 weeks, and the total came to 6.5 Gy.

With TRAV- and TRBV-specific primers, first-strand cDNA was made, covering the alpha and beta chains. Amplification, which lasted about 20 PCR cycles, used a constant-region primer and V-primer adapter to amplify TCRs. TCRdb fed the reads into MiXCR, producing one record per CDR3 protein. The table has 10,000 to 15,000 distinct CDR3 sequences, 65% to 85% seen once; the top ten hold about 3.5%. CDR1 SGHRS and CDR2 YFSETQ come from the germline V gene. Trimming took off 0 bases at V and 0 bases at J, with 10 bases between the two ends. The CDR3 has 15 residues. This clonotype was sampled from a human donor with advanced metastatic prostate, ovarian, gallbladder or colorectal cancer (not recorded which). This table probably holds off-target reads from a library built for another chain. This sequence joins TRBV5-1 and TRBJ2-7; D remains unclear. The CDR3 protein is CASSLAPTSSYEQYF. The CDR3 nucleotides are TGCGCCAGCAGCTTGGCGCCTACGAGCTCCTACGAGCAGTACTTC.